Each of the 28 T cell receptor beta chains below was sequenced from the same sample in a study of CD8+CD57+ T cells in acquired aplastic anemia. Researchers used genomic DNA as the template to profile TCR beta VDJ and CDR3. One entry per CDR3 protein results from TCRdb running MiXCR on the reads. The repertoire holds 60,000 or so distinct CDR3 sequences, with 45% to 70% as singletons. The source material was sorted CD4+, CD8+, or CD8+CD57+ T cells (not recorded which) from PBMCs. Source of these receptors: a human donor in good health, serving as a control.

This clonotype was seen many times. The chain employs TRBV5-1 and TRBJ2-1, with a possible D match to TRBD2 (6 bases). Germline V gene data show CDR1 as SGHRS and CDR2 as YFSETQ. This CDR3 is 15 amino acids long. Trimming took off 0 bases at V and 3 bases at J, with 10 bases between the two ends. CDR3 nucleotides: TGCGCCAGCAGCTTGGAGGCGGGGCACTACAATGAGCAGTTCTTC. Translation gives CASSLEAGHYNEQFF.

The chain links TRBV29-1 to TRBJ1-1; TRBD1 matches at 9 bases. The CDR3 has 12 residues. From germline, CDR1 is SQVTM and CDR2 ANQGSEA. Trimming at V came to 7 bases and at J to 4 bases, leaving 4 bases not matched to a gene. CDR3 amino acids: CSASTGGTEAFF. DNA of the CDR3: TGCAGCGCCTCGACAGGGGGCACTGAAGCTTTCTTT.

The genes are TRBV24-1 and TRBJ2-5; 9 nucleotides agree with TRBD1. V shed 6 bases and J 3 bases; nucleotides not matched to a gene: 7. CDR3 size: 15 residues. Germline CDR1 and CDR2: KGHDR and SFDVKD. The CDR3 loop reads CATSYGDRVKETQYF. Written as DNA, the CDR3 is TGTGCCACCAGTTATGGGGACAGGGTTAAAGAGACCCAGTACTTC.

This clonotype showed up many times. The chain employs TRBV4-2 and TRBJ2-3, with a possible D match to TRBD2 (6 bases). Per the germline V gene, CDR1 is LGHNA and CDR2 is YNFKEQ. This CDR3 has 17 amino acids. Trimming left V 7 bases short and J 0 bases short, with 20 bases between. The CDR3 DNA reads TGTGCCAGCATCCCGACACGGAGGGGAACTAGCACAGATACGCAGTATTTT. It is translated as CASIPTRRGTSTDTQYF.

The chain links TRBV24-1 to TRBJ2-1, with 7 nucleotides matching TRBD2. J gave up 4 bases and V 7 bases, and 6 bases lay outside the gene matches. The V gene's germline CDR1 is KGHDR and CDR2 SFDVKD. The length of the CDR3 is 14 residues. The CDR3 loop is CATSASGKYNEQFF. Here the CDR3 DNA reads TGTGCCACCAGCGCTAGCGGCAAATACAATGAGCAGTTCTTC.

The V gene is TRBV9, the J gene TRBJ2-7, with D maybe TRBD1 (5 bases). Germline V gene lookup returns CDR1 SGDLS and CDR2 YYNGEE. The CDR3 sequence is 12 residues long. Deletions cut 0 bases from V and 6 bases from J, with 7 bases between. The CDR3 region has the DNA TGTGCCAGCAGCGTAGGGCAGGGCGAGCAGTACTTC. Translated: CASSVGQGEQYF. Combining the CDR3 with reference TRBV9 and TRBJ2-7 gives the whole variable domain DSGVTQTPKHLITATGQRVTLRCSPRSGDLSVYWYQQSLDQGLQFLIQYYNGEERAKGNILERFSAQQFPDLHSELNLSSLELGDSALYFCASSVGQGEQYFGPGTRLTVT.

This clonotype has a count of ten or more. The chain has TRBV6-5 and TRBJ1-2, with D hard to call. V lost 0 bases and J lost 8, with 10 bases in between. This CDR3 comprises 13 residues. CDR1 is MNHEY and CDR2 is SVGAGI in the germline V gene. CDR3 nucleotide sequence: TGTGCCAGCAGTTACTCGAGTAGCGGAGGCTACACCTTC. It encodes CASSYSSSGGYTF.

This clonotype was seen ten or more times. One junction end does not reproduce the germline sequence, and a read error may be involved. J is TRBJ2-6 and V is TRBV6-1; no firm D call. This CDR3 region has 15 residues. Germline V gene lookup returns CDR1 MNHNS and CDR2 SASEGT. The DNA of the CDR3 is TGTGCCAGCAACCCCCGGGTCTCTAGGGCCAACGTCCTGACTTTC. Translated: CASNPRVSRANVLTF.

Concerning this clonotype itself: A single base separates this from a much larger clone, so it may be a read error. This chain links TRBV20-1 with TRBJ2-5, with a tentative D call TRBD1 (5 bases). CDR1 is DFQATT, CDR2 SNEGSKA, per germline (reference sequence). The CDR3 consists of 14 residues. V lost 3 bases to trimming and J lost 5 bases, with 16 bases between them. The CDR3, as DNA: TGCAGTGCTAGCCGACAGACCACCCGGGAGACCCAGTACTTC. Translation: CSASRQTTRETQYF.

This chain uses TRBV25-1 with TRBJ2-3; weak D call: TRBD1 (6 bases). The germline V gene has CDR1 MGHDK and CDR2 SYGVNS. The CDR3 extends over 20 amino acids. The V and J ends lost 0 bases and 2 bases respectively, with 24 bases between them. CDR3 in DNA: TGTGCCAGCAGTGAATACGGCAGGGGCCGTGGCAGCCTTCCCACAGATACGCAGTATTTT. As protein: CASSEYGRGRGSLPTDTQYF. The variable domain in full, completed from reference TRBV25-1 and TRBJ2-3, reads EADIYQTPRYLVIGTGKKITLECSQTMGHDKMYWYQQDPGMELHLIHYSYGVNSTEKGDLSSESTVSRIRTEHFPLTLESARPSHTSQYLCASSEYGRGRGSLPTDTQYFGPGTRLTVL.

CDR3 in DNA: TGTGCCACCAGTGGAGGGCAGGGATCGACAGATACGCAGTATTTT. Translated: CATSGGQGSTDTQYF. The J gene is TRBJ2-3, the V gene TRBV24-1; tentatively, D is TRBD1 or TRBD2 (5 bases each). The CDR3 has 15 amino acids. V shed 5 bases and J shed 3 bases, with 14 bases lying between them. CDR1 KGHDR and CDR2 SFDVKD come from the germline V gene.

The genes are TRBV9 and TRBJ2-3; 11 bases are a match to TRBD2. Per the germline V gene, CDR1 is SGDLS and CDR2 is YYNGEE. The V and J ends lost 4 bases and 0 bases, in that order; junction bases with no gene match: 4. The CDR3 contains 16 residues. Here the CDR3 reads CASSKGLAASTDTQYF. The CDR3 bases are TGTGCCAGCAGCAAGGGACTAGCGGCTAGCACAGATACGCAGTATTTT.

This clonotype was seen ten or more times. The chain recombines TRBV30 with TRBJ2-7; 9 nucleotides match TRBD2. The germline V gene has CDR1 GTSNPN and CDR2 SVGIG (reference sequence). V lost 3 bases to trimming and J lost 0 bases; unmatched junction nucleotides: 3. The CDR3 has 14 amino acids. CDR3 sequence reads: CAWRSSGNSYEQYF. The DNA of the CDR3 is TGTGCCTGGAGATCTAGCGGGAACTCCTACGAGCAGTACTTC.

The CDR3, as DNA: TGTGCCTGGGGGGGCGGGAGCTCCTACGAGCAGTACTTC. Translating it yields CAWGGGSSYEQYF. The chain combines TRBV30 with TRBJ2-7; a weak D match, TRBD2 (7 bases). With 5 bases removed from V and 0 bases from J, the gap between germline ends came to 11 bases. Germline V gives CDR1 GTSNPN, CDR2 SVGIG (reference sequence). CDR3 length: 13 residues.

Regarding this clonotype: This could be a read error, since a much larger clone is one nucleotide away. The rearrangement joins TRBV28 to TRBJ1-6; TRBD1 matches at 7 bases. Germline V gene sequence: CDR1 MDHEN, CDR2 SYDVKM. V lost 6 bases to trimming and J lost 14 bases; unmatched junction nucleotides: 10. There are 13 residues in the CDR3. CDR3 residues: CASRQGPKGSLHF. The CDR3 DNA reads TGTGCCAGCAGACAGGGGCCAAAAGGGTCCCTCCACTTT.

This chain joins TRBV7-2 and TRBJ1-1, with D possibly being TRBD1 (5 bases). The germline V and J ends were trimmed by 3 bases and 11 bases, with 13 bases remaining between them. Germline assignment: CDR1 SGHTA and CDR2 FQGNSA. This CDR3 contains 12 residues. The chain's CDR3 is CASSFSGRVAFF. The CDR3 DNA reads TGTGCCAGCAGCTTCTCGGGCAGGGTGGCTTTCTTT.

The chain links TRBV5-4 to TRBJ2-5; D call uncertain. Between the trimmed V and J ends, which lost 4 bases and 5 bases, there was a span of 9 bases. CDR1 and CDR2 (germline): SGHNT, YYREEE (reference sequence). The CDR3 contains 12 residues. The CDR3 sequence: CASSLGWETQYF. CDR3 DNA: TGTGCCAGCAGCCTAGGTTGGGAGACCCAGTACTTC. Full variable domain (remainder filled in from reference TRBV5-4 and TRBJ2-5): ETGVTQSPTHLIKTRGQQVTLRCSSQSGHNTVSWYQQALGQGPQFIFQYYREEENGRGNFPPRFSGLQFPNYSSELNVNALELDDSALYLCASSLGWETQYFGPGTRLLVL.

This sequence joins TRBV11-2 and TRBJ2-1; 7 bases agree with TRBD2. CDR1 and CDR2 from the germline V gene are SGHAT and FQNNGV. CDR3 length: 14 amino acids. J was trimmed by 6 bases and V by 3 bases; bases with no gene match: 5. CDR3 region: CASSFGGSSNEQFF. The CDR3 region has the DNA TGTGCCAGCAGCTTTGGCGGGAGCAGCAATGAGCAGTTCTTC.

The CDR3 loop reads CATSRDTGGPYEQYF. In nucleotides, the CDR3 is TGTGCCACCAGCAGAGATACGGGAGGGCCGTACGAGCAGTACTTC. This chain connects TRBV15 to TRBJ2-7; 8 nucleotides match TRBD2. CDR1 is LNHNV, CDR2 YYDKDF, per germline (reference sequence). The CDR3 has 15 residues. Losses at the gene ends were 0 bases for V and 4 bases for J; bases not matched to a gene: 5.

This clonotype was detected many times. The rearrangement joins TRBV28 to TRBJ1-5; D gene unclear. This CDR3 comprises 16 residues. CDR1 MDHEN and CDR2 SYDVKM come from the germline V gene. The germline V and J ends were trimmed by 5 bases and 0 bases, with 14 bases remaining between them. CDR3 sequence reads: CASSPPKGYSNQPQHF. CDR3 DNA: TGTGCCAGCAGTCCCCCGAAGGGTTATAGCAATCAGCCCCAGCATTTT.

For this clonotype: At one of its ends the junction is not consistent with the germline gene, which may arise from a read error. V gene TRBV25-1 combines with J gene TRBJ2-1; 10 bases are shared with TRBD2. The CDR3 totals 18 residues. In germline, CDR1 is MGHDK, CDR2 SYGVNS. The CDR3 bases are TGTGCCAGCAGTGCTAGAGGGACTAGCGCTGGTTCCTACAATGGGCAGTTCTTC. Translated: CASSARGTSAGSYNGQFF.

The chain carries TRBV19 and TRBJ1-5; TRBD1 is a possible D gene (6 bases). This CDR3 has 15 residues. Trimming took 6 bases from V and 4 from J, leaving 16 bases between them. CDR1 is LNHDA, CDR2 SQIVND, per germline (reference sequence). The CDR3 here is CASSPSGQGNQPQHF. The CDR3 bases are TGTGCCAGTAGCCCGTCAGGGCAGGGGAATCAGCCCCAGCATTTT.

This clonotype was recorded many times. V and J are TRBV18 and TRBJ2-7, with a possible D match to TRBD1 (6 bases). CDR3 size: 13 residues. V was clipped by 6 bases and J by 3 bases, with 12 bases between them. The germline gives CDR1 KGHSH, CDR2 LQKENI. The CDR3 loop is CASSSRDNYEQYF. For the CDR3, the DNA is TGTGCCAGCTCGAGCCGGGACAACTACGAGCAGTACTTC.

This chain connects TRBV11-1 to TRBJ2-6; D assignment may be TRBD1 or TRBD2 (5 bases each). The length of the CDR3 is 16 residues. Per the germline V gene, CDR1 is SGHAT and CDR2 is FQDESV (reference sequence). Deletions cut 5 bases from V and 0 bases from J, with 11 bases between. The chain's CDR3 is CASSRDGASGANVLTF. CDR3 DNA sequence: TGTGCCAGCAGCCGGGACGGAGCCTCTGGGGCCAACGTCCTGACTTTC.

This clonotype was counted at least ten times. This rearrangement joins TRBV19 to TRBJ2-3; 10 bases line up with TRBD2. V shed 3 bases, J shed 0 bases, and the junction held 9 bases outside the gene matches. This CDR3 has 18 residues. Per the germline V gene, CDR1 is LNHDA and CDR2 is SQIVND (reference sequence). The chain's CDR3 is CASSMVRTSGSSTDTQYF. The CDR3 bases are TGTGCCAGTAGTATGGTTCGGACTAGCGGATCTAGCACAGATACGCAGTATTTT.

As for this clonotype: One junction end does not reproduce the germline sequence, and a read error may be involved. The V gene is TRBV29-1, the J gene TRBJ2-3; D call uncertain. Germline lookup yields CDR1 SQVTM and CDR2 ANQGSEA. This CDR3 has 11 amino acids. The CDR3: CSVDWKDTQNF. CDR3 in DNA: TGCAGCGTTGATTGGAAAGATACGCAGAATTTT.

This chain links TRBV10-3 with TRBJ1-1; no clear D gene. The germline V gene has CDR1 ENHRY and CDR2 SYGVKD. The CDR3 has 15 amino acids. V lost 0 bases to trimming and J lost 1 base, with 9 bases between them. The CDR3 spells CAISESRVSNTEAFF. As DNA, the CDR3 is TGTGCCATCAGTGAGTCGCGAGTGTCGAACACTGAAGCTTTCTTT.

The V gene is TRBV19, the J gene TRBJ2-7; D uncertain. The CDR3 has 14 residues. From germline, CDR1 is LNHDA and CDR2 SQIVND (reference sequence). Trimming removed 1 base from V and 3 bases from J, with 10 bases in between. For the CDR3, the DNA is TGTGCCAGTAGTATAGTCGGCGGAAACTACGAGCAGTACTTC. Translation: CASSIVGGNYEQYF.